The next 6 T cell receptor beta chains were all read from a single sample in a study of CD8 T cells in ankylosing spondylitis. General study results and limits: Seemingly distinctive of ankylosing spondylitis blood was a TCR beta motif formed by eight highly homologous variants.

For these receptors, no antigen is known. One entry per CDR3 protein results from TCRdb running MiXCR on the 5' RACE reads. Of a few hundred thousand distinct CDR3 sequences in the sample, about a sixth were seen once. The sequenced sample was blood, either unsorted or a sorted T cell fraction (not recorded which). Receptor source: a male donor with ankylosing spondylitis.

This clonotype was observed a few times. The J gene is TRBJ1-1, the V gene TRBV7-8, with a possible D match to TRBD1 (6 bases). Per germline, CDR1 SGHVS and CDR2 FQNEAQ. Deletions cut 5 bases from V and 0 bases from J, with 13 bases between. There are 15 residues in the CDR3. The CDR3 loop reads CASSPRGHLNTEAFF. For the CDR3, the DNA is TGTGCCAGCAGCCCACGGGGACATTTGAACACTGAAGCTTTCTTT.

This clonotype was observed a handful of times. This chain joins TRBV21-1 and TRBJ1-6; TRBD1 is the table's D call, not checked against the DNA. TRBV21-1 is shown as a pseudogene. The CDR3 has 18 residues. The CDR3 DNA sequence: TGTGCCAGCAGCAGACCGGACAGGGAGTATCTGGGTAATTCACCCCTCCACTTT. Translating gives CASSRPDREYLGNSPLHF.

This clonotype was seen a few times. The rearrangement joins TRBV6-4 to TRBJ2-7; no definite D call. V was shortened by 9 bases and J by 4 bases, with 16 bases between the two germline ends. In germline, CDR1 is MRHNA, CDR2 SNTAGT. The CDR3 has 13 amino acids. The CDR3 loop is CARSFGPPYEQYF. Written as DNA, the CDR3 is TGTGCCAGATCCTTTGGTCCACCATACGAGCAGTACTTC.

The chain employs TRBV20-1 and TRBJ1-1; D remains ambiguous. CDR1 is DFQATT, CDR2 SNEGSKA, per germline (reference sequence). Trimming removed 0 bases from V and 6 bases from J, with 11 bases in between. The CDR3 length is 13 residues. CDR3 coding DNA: TGCAGTGCTAGAGATGAGAAGGTCCCTGAAGCTTTCTTT. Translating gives CSARDEKVPEAFF.

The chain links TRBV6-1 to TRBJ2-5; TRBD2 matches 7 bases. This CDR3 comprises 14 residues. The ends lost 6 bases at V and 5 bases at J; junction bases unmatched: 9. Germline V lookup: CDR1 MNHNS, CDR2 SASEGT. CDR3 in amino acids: CASSPPGLRETQYF. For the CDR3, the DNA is TGTGCCAGCAGCCCGCCGGGACTAAGGGAGACCCAGTACTTC.

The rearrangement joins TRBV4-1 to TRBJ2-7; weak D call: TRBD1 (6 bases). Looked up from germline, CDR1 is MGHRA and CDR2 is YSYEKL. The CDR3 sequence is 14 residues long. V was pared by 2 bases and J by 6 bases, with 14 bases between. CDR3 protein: CASSQTTGFGEQYF. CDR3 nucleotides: TGCGCCAGCAGCCAAACCACAGGGTTCGGCGAGCAGTACTTC.